Presented here are 8 T cell receptor beta chains from one specimen sequenced in a study of T cell clonality in common variable immunodeficiency. Clones were read by immunoSEQ multiplex PCR, and TCRdb kept only the in-frame ones, dropping some. This sample has about 37,000 clones, each found more than once. The source material was peripheral blood mononuclear cells. The receptors come from a person between 18 and 75 years old in good health.

This clone has more than one count but fewer than ten. Sequence at one end of the junction differs from germline and may be a read error. Other DNA sequences from this sample encode an identical CDR3 as well. CDR3 sequence: CSARDNGGTGNTIYF. Incomplete CDR3 DNA: TGCAGTGCTAGAGATAACGGGGGTACTGGAAACACT. This rearrangement joins TRBV20-1 to TRBJ1-3, with D perhaps matching TRBD1 (5 bases). The CDR3 is cut off 3 residues early in the read; its end comes from the germline J gene. Germline loops: CDR1 DFQATT, CDR2 SNEGSKA (reference sequence). CDR3 size: 15 residues.

This clone was recorded at least ten times. CDR3 loop: CASSQLAGGPSYEQFF. Partial CDR3 DNA: TGTGCCAGCAGCCAGTTAGCGGGAGGGCCGTCTTATGAG. The chain couples TRBV4-2 to TRBJ2-1; TRBD2 aligns across 11 bases. The missing CDR3 end, 3 residues past where the read stops, is filled in from the germline J gene. V lost 3 bases and J lost 8; bases outside the gene matches: 9. In germline, CDR1 is LGHNA, CDR2 YNFKEQ. The CDR3 covers 16 residues.

This clone was seen repeatedly, ten times or more. With the read ending 3 residues before the CDR3 end, the germline J gene is used to fill in that end. The V call is TRBV7-3, the J call TRBJ1-1, with 8 bases aligning to TRBD1. Germline V CDR1 and CDR2: SGHTA, FQGTGA. This CDR3 is 15 amino acids long. V gave up 0 bases and J gave up 7 bases; unmatched junction bases: 7. CDR3 DNA, as far as it was read: TGTGCCAGCAGCTTAACTGGACAGGGAGGGGGTGAA. It codes for CASSLTGQGGGE. The CDR3 in full is CASSLTGQGGGEAFF.

This clone was picked up many times. The read gets to within 3 residues of the CDR3 end, and the germline J gene fills in the rest. The chain uses TRBV5-1 and TRBJ1-1; D not certain. The CDR3 totals 13 residues. CDR1 is SGHRS, CDR2 YFSETQ, per germline. The V end lost 4 bases, the J end lost 3 bases, and 10 bases lay between the germline ends. CDR3 in amino acids: CASSLAEDTEAFF. The DNA read from the CDR3 is TGCGCCAGCAGCCTGGCCGAGGACACTGAA.

This clone has a handful of counts. The CDR3 extends 3 residues past the end of the read, so its final part is completed from the germline J gene. This chain joins TRBV7-9 and TRBJ1-2, with D tentatively TRBD1 (6 bases). The CDR3 is 15 amino acids. The germline gives CDR1 SEHNR, CDR2 FQNEAQ (reference sequence). The CDR3 is CASKTTGIGSSDYTF. The sequenced CDR3 bases are TGTGCCAGCAAAACCACAGGGATTGGATCATCCGAC.

At least ten counts were recorded for this clone. The sequence runs out 3 residues before the end of the CDR3; the remainder is reconstructed from the germline J gene. The V gene is TRBV18, the J gene TRBJ2-2; the match to TRBD1 covers 8 bases. This CDR3 contains 15 residues. The J segment lost 5 bases and the V segment lost 5 bases, leaving 7 bases of the junction unmatched. Germline lookup yields CDR1 KGHSH and CDR2 LQKENI. Here the CDR3 reads CASSTWTGNTGELFF. The covered CDR3 bases are TGTGCCAGCTCAACCTGGACAGGGAATACCGGGGAG.

The table lists this clone with many counts. The sequence runs out 3 residues before the end of the CDR3; the remainder is reconstructed from the germline J gene. The V and J genes are TRBV7-6 and TRBJ1-4, with D possibly being TRBD1 (6 bases). Deletions cut 4 bases from V and 6 bases from J, with 18 bases between. Germline V CDR1 and CDR2: SGHVS, FNYEAQ. This CDR3 contains 16 residues. The CDR3: CASSSDLRGFHEKLFF. The covered CDR3 bases are TGTGCCAGCAGCTCGGATCTCAGGGGATTCCATGAAAAA.

This clone was found many times. The read is 3 residues too short to cover the CDR3 end, so that end is filled in from the germline J gene. The chain recombines TRBV28 with TRBJ2-7; tentatively, D is TRBD1 (6 bases). There are 19 residues in the CDR3. Trimming took off 1 base at V and 3 bases at J, with 25 bases between the two ends. In germline, CDR1 is MDHEN, CDR2 SYDVKM. The part of the CDR3 DNA that was read is TGTGCCAGCAGTTTATATTTAGGGGATACTCTGGGGGCCCACTACGAG. Its protein is CASSLYLGDTLGAHYE. The complete CDR3 sequence is CASSLYLGDTLGAHYEQYF.